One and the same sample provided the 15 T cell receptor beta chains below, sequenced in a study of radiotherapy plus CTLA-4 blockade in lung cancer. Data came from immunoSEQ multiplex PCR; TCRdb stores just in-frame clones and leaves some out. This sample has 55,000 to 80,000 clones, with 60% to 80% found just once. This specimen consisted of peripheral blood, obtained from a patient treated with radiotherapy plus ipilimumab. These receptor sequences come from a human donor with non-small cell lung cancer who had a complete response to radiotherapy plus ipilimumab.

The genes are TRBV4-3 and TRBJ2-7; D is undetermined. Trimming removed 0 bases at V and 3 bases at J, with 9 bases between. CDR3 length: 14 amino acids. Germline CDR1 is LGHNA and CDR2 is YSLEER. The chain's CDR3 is CASSQDYGVYEQYV. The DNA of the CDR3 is TGCGCCAGCAGCCAAGATTATGGGGTCTACGAGCAGTACGTC.

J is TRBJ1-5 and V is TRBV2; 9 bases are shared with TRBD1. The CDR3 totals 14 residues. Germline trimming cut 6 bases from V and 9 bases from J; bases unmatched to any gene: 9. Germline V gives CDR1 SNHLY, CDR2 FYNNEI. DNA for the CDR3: TGTGCCAGCAGCAGGACAGGGGACTTCTGGCCCCAGCATTTT. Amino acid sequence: CASSRTGDFWPQHF.

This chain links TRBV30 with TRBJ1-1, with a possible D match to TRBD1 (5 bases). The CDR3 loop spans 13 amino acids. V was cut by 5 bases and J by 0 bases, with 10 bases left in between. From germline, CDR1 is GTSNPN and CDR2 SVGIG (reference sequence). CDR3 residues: CAWGRQLNTEAFF. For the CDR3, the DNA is TGTGCCTGGGGCAGACAGTTGAACACTGAAGCTTTCTTT.

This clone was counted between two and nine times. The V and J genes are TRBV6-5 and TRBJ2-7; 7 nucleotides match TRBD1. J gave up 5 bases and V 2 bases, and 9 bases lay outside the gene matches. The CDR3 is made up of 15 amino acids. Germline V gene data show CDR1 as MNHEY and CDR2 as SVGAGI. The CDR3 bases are TGTGCCAGCAGTTACGGTGTGACAGGGCTCAACGAGCAGTACTTC. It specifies CASSYGVTGLNEQYF.

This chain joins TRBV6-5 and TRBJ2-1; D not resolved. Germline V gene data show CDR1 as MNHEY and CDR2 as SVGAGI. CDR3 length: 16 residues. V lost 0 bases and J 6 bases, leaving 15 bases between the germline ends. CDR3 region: CASSYSSQLPLNEQFF. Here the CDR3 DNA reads TGTGCCAGCAGTTACTCGAGCCAGTTACCCCTCAATGAGCAGTTCTTC.

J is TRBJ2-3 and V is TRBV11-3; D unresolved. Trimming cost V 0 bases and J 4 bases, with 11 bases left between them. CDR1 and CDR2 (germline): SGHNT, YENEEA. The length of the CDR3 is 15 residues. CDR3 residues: CASSLDSLGSDTQYF. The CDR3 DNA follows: TGTGCCAGCAGCTTAGACAGCCTAGGGTCAGATACGCAGTATTTT.

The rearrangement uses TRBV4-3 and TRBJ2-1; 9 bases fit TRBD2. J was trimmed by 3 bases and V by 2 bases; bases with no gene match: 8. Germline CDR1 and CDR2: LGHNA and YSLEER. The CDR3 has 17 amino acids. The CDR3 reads CASSQTYSGGNYNEQFF. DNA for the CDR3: TGCGCCAGCAGCCAAACATATAGCGGGGGTAACTACAATGAGCAGTTCTTC.

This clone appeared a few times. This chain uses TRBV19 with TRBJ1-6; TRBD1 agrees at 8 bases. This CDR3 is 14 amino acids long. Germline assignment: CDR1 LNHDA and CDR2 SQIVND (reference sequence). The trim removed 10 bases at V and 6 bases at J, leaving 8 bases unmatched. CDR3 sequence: CATRGGQVNSPLHF. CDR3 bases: TGTGCCACCCGGGGGGGACAGGTTAATTCACCCCTCCACTTT.

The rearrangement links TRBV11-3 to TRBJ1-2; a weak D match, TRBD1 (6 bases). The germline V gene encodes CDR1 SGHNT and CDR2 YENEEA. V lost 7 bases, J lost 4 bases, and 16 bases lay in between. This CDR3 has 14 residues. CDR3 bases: TGTGCCAGCAACAGTTCCGGGACAACCTATGGCTACACCTTC. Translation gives CASNSSGTTYGYTF.

The CDR3 is CASSQAPRAYDYGYTF. The CDR3 region has the DNA TGTGCCAGCAGCCAAGCTCCAAGGGCCTACGACTATGGCTACACCTTC. This rearrangement joins TRBV4-2 to TRBJ1-2; D is undetermined. V lost 1 base, J lost 3 bases, and 15 bases lay in between. There are 16 residues in the CDR3. Germline V gene lookup returns CDR1 LGHNA and CDR2 YNFKEQ.

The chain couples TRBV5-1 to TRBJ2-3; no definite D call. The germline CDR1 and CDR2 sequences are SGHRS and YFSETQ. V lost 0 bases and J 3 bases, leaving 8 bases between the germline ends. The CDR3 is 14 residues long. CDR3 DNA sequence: TGCGCCAGCAGCTTGGCCTTAGAGACAGATACGCAGTATTTT. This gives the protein CASSLALETDTQYF.

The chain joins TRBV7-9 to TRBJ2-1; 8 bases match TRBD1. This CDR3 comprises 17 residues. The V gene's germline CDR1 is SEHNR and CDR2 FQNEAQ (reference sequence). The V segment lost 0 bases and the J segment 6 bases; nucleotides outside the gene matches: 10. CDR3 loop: CASSLAYGQGRSNEQFF. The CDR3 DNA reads TGTGCCAGCAGCTTAGCGTACGGACAGGGACGGAGCAATGAGCAGTTCTTC.

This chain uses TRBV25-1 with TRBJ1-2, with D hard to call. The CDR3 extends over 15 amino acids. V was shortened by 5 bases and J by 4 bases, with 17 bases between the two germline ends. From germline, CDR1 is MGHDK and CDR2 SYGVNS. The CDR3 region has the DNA TGTGCCAGCAGTCGGATAGTGGGAAAGACCTATGGCTACACCTTC. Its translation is CASSRIVGKTYGYTF.

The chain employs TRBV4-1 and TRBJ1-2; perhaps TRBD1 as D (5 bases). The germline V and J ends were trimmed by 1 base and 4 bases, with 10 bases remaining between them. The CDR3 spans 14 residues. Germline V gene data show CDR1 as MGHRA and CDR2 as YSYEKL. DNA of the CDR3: TGCGCCAGCAGCCAAGGGCCGGGGGTCTATGGCTACACCTTC. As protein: CASSQGPGVYGYTF.

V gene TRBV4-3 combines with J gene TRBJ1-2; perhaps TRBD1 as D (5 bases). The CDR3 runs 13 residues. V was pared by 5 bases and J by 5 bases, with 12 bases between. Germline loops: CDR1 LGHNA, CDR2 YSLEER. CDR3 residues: CASSSLGHYGYTF. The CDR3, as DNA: TGCGCCAGCAGCTCTCTTGGACATTATGGCTACACCTTC.